This passage covers 3 T cell receptor beta chains from one sample sequenced in a study of cytomegalovirus exposure and HLA in healthy donors. Vbeta (60) and Jbeta (13) primers were used in the PCR. Assay: immunoSEQ multiplex PCR; the TCRdb copy retains only in-frame clones and omits some. The top ten clones hold roughly 3% of a sample with roughly 190,000 clones, about 83% of them seen once. Sequenced: PBMCs. Receptors originate from a female donor in good health and CMV-seronegative.

This chain connects TRBV14 to TRBJ1-1, with TRBD1 identical over 8 bases. The germline V gene encodes CDR1 SGHDN and CDR2 FVKESK. The CDR3 runs 15 residues. J was trimmed by 6 bases and V by 4 bases; bases with no gene match: 10. The CDR3 nucleotides are TGTGCCAGCAGCCCACAGGGGGTCGGAGGGGCTGAAGCTTTCTTT. This gives the protein CASSPQGVGGAEAFF.

This chain uses TRBV7-2 with TRBJ2-7; 7 nucleotides line up with TRBD1. Per germline, CDR1 SGHTA and CDR2 FQGNSA. This CDR3 is 13 amino acids long. V dropped 6 bases and J dropped 5; count of bases not matched to a gene: 7. In DNA form, the CDR3 reads TGTGCCAGCAGTAGACAGGGCCGGGACGAGCAGTACTTC. It codes for CASSRQGRDEQYF.

CDR3 DNA sequence: TGCGCCAGCAGCCAGGACTTTGGACCCTCAACCCCCTACGAGCAGTACTTC. Protein product: CASSQDFGPSTPYEQYF. J is TRBJ2-7 and V is TRBV4-1; D perhaps matches TRBD2 (5 bases). Trimming took 3 bases from V and 2 from J, leaving 20 bases between them. The germline V gene has CDR1 MGHRA and CDR2 YSYEKL. The CDR3 length is 17 residues.